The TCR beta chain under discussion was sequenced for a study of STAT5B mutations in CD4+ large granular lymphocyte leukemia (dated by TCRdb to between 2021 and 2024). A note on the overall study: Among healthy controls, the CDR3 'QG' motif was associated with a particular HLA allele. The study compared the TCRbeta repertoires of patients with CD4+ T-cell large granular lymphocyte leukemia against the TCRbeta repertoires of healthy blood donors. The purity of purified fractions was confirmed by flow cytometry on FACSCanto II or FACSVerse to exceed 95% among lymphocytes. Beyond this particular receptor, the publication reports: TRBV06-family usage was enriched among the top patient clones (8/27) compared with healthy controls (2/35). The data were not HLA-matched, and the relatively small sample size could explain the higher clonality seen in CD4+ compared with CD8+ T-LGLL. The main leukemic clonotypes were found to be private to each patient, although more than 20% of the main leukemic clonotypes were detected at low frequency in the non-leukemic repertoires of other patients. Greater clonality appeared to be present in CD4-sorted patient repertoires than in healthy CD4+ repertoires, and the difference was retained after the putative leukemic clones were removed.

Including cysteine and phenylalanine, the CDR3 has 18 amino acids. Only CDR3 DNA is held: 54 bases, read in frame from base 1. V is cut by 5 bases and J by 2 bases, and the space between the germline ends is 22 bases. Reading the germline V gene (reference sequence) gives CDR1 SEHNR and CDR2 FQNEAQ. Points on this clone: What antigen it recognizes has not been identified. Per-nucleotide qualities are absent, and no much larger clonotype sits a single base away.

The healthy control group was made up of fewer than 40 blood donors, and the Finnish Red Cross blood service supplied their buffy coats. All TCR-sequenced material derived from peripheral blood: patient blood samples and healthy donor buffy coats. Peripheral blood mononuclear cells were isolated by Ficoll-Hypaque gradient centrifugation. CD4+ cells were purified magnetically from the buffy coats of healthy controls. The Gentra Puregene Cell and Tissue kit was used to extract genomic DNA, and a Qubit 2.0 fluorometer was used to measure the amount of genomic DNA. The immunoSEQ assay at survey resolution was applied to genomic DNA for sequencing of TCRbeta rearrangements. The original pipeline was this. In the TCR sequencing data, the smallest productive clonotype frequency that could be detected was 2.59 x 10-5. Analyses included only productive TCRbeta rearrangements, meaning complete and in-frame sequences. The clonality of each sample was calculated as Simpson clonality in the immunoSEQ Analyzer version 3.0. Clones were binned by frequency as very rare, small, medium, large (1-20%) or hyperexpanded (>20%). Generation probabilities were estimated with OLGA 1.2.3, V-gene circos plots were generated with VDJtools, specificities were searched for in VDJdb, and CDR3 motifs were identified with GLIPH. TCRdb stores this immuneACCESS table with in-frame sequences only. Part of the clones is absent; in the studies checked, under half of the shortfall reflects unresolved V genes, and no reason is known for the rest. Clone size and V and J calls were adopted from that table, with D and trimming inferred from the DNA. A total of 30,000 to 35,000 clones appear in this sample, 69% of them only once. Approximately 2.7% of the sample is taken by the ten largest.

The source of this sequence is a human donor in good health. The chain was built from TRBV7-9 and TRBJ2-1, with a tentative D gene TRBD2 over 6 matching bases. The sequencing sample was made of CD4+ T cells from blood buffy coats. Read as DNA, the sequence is TGTGCCAGCAGCCGTCTCGCGGGGCGCAAAAGGCCCTACAATGAGCAGTTCTTC. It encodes CASSRLAGRKRPYNEQFF.